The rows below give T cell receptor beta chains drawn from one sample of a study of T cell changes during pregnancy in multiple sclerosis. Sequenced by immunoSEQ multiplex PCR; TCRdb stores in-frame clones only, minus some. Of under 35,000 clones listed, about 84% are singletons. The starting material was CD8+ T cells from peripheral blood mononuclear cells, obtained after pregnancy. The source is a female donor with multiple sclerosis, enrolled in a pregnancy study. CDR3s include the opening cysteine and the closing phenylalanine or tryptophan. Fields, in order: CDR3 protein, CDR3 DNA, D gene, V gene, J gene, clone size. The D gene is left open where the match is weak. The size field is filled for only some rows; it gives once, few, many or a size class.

CDR3aa: CSAPLAGEQYF; CDR3nt: TGCAGTGCCCCGCTGGCAGGGGAGCAGTACTTC; d_gene: NA; v_gene: TRBV20-1; j_gene: TRBJ2-7; abundance: NA
CDR3aa: CASSEGVGMNTEAFF; CDR3nt: TGTGCCAGCTCCGAGGGGGTAGGGATGAACACTGAAGCTTTCTTT; d_gene: NA; v_gene: TRBV9; j_gene: TRBJ1-1; abundance: few
CDR3aa: CASSPRTGPGGGYTF; CDR3nt: TGTGCCAGCAGCCCGAGGACAGGGCCCGGGGGTGGCTACACCTTC; d_gene: TRBD1; v_gene: TRBV7-9; j_gene: TRBJ1-2; abundance: NA
CDR3aa: CASSLDYDRGTYGDYGYTF; CDR3nt: TGTGCCAGCAGCTTAGATTATGACAGGGGGACATACGGGGACTATGGCTACACCTTC; d_gene: TRBD1; v_gene: TRBV13; j_gene: TRBJ1-2; abundance: NA
CDR3aa: CASSPGGNYEQYF; CDR3nt: TGTGCCAGCAGCCCAGGGGGCAACTACGAGCAGTACTTC; d_gene: TRBD1; v_gene: TRBV9; j_gene: TRBJ2-7; abundance: NA
CDR3aa: CASSLAPDRGRHSGYTF; CDR3nt: TGCGCCAGCAGCCTCGCCCCGGACAGGGGGCGTCATTCTGGCTACACCTTC; d_gene: TRBD1; v_gene: TRBV4-1; j_gene: TRBJ1-2; abundance: NA
CDR3aa: CASRERTGEGDEQFF; CDR3nt: TGTGCCAGCAGGGAACGGACAGGGGAGGGGGATGAGCAGTTCTTC; d_gene: TRBD1; v_gene: TRBV28; j_gene: TRBJ2-1; abundance: NA
CDR3aa: CASSTPYSGGARDTQYF; CDR3nt: TGTGCCAGCTCAACCCCCTATAGCGGGGGGGCGAGGGATACGCAGTATTTT; d_gene: TRBD2; v_gene: TRBV18; j_gene: TRBJ2-3; abundance: NA
CDR3aa: CASSYSGGEETQYF; CDR3nt: TGTGCCAGCAGTTATAGCGGGGGGGAAGAGACCCAGTACTTC; d_gene: TRBD2; v_gene: TRBV6-5; j_gene: TRBJ2-5; abundance: NA
CDR3aa: CASSGSLAGEQYF; CDR3nt: TGTGCCAGCAGCGGATCCCTAGCCGGCGAGCAGTACTTC; d_gene: NA; v_gene: TRBV9; j_gene: TRBJ2-7; abundance: NA
CDR3aa: CAISGRESDRDISYNEQFF; CDR3nt: TGTGCCATCAGTGGGAGGGAGTCAGACCGAGATATCTCCTACAATGAGCAGTTCTTC; d_gene: NA; v_gene: TRBV10-3; j_gene: TRBJ2-1; abundance: NA
CDR3aa: CASSLRGTGTQYF; CDR3nt: TGTGCCAGCAGCTTACGCGGGACTGGGACCCAGTACTTC; d_gene: NA; v_gene: TRBV13; j_gene: TRBJ2-5; abundance: NA
CDR3aa: CASSPEGGLGQPQHF; CDR3nt: TGTGCCAGCAGCCCTGAGGGGGGGTTGGGTCAGCCCCAGCATTTT; d_gene: NA; v_gene: TRBV7-9; j_gene: TRBJ1-5; abundance: NA
CDR3aa: CASGTGGHSDTQYF; CDR3nt: TGTGCCAGCGGGACAGGGGGCCACTCAGATACGCAGTATTTT; d_gene: TRBD1; v_gene: TRBV6-4; j_gene: TRBJ2-3; abundance: NA
CDR3aa: CASSDGGTIDEQYF; CDR3nt: TGCGCCAGCAGTGACGGAGGGACGATAGACGAGCAGTACTTC; d_gene: NA; v_gene: TRBV10-1; j_gene: TRBJ2-7; abundance: NA
CDR3aa: CASSRDSRKDSPLHF; CDR3nt: TGTGCCAGCAGCCGTGACAGTAGAAAGGATTCACCCCTCCACTTT; d_gene: NA; v_gene: TRBV6-6; j_gene: TRBJ1-6; abundance: once
CDR3aa: CASSKRDSTYEQYF; CDR3nt: TGTGCCAGCAGCAAACGGGACAGCACCTACGAGCAGTACTTC; d_gene: TRBD1; v_gene: TRBV13; j_gene: TRBJ2-7; abundance: NA
CDR3aa: CASSIVWADMVYGYTF; CDR3nt: TGTGCCAGTAGTATTGTGTGGGCGGACATGGTCTATGGCTACACCTTC; d_gene: NA; v_gene: TRBV19; j_gene: TRBJ1-2; abundance: NA
CDR3aa: CASSPGGAYTEAFF; CDR3nt: TGTGCCAGCAGCCCAGGGGGCGCATATACTGAAGCTTTCTTT; d_gene: TRBD1; v_gene: TRBV9; j_gene: TRBJ1-1; abundance: NA
CDR3aa: CASSLEGIAEAFF; CDR3nt: TGTGCCAGCAGCTTAGAGGGGATAGCTGAAGCTTTCTTT; d_gene: NA; v_gene: TRBV7-8; j_gene: TRBJ1-1; abundance: NA
CDR3aa: CASSSKLLNRAGELFF; CDR3nt: TGTGCCAGCAGCTCCAAGCTACTAAACAGGGCCGGGGAGCTGTTTTTT; d_gene: NA; v_gene: TRBV11-2; j_gene: TRBJ2-2; abundance: NA
CDR3aa: CASSLVRGYTDTQYF; CDR3nt: TGTGCCAGCAGTCTAGTCAGGGGCTACACAGATACGCAGTATTTT; d_gene: NA; v_gene: TRBV6-5; j_gene: TRBJ2-3; abundance: NA
CDR3aa: CASSPDSTGELFF; CDR3nt: TGCGCCAGCAGCCCGGACAGCACCGGGGAGCTGTTTTTT; d_gene: NA; v_gene: TRBV5-1; j_gene: TRBJ2-2; abundance: NA
CDR3aa: CASSFGPTQGVNEKLFF; CDR3nt: TGTGCCAGCAGCTTTGGCCCTACACAGGGAGTGAATGAAAAACTGTTTTTT; d_gene: NA; v_gene: TRBV7-6; j_gene: TRBJ1-4; abundance: NA